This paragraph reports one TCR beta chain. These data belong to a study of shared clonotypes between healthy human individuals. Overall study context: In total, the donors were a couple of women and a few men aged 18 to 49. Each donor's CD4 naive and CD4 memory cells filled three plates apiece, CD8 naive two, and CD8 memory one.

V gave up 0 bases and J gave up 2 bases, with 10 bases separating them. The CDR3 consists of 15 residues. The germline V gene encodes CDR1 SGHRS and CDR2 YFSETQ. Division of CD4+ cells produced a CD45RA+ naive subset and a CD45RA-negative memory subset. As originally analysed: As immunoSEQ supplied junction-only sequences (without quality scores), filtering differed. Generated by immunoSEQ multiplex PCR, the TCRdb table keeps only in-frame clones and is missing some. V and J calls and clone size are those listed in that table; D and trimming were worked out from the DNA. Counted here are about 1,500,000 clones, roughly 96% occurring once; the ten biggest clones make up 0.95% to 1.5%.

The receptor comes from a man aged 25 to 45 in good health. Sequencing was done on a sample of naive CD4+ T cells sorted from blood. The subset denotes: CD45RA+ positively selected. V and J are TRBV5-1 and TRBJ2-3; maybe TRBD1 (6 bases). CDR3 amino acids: CASSLGTANTDTQYF. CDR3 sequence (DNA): TGCGCCAGCAGCTTGGGGACAGCTAACACAGATACGCAGTATTTT.